These T cell receptor beta chains were read from a single sample in a study of T cells in Graves' hyperthyroidism and ophthalmopathy. TCRdb ran MiXCR on the multiplex PCR reads and lists one entry per CDR3 protein. The table records more than 550,000 distinct CDR3 sequences, 18% of them present only once. The sequencing sample was made of blood. These receptors were collected from a woman aged 45-60 years with Graves' hyperthyroidism that later progressed to Graves' ophthalmopathy. CDR3s include the opening cysteine and the closing phenylalanine or tryptophan. Fields, in order: CDR3 length, V gene, clone size, CDR3 protein. Clone size appears in some rows only: once, few, many, or a class for an expanded clone.

len: 15
v_gene: TRBV7-9
abundance: few
CDR3aa: CASSYRQGRDYGYTF

len: 15
v_gene: TRBV6-1
abundance: few
CDR3aa: CASRYDRDSYNEQFF

len: 17
v_gene: TRBV10-3
abundance: .
CDR3aa: CAISGRGQGVNYYGYTF

len: 15
v_gene: TRBV6-5
abundance: .
CDR3aa: CASSYSATSNQPQHF

len: 14
v_gene: TRBV27
abundance: few
CDR3aa: CASSLRRQSGGYTF

len: 14
v_gene: TRBV24-1
abundance: many
CDR3aa: CATSDTQAYNEQFF

len: 15
v_gene: TRBV18
abundance: few
CDR3aa: CASSPPGRSNQPQHF

len: 14
v_gene: TRBV5-1
abundance: .
CDR3aa: CASSWRRMNTEAFF

len: 16
v_gene: TRBV7-9
abundance: few
CDR3aa: CASRSGLAGLQETQYF

len: 15
v_gene: TRBV18
abundance: many
CDR3aa: CASSPTEGAYTEAFF

len: 14
v_gene: TRBV29-1
abundance: few
CDR3aa: CSVETQGFTEGYTF

len: 19
v_gene: TRBV15
abundance: few
CDR3aa: CATSRDYSGGPSGANVLTF

len: 15
v_gene: TRBV27
abundance: .
CDR3aa: CASRSGETMNTEAFF

len: 15
v_gene: TRBV7-3
abundance: .
CDR3aa: CASSPSAGGTNEQFF

len: 18
v_gene: TRBV15
abundance: few
CDR3aa: CATSRGPVGSASYNEQFF

len: 14
v_gene: TRBV20-1
abundance: .
CDR3aa: CSAPLSGRGNEQFF

len: 13
v_gene: TRBV30
abundance: many
CDR3aa: CAWSVTSRNEQYF

len: 15
v_gene: TRBV27
abundance: .
CDR3aa: CASSYLLGTNTEAFF

len: 14
v_gene: TRBV12-3/TRBV12-4
abundance: few
CDR3aa: CASTRPDRSYGYTF

len: 15
v_gene: TRBV18
abundance: .
CDR3aa: CASSPWANYAYGYTF

len: 15
v_gene: TRBV6-1
abundance: many
CDR3aa: CASSPGFSGANVLTF

len: 15
v_gene: TRBV6-1
abundance: few
CDR3aa: CASSEDQRGFFEQYF

len: 14
v_gene: TRBV11-2
abundance: many
CDR3aa: CASSFKGGTDTQYF

len: 13
v_gene: TRBV27
abundance: .
CDR3aa: CASSLSGLGTQYF

len: 14
v_gene: TRBV24-1
abundance: .
CDR3aa: CATSDPGGADTQYF

len: 15
v_gene: TRBV20-1
abundance: .
CDR3aa: CSASSGGYFNSPLHF

len: 15
v_gene: TRBV5-4
abundance: .
CDR3aa: CASSLERGTLNEQFF

len: 12
v_gene: TRBV4-1
abundance: .
CDR3aa: CASSQSGEKLFF

len: 16
v_gene: TRBV29-1
abundance: .
CDR3aa: CSVGTSGGASYNEQFF

len: 10
v_gene: TRBV30
abundance: few
CDR3aa: CAWMGNEQFF

len: 16
v_gene: TRBV5-1
abundance: many
CDR3aa: CASSLDGGGRTDTQYF

len: 18
v_gene: TRBV12-3/TRBV12-4
abundance: many
CDR3aa: CASSTSRLTWGGNQPQHF

len: 15
v_gene: TRBV20-1
abundance: .
CDR3aa: CSARDETRYTDTQYF

len: 14
v_gene: TRBV15
abundance: many
CDR3aa: CATSRDSGRDTQYF

len: 18
v_gene: TRBV2
abundance: .
CDR3aa: CASSPPGHKVRGNQPQHF

len: 13
v_gene: TRBV7-3
abundance: once
CDR3aa: CASSLSLGDEQFF

len: 16
v_gene: TRBV5-1
abundance: many
CDR3aa: CASSLAASGVTDTQYF

len: 16
v_gene: TRBV2
abundance: many
CDR3aa: CASSEVLGGEHNEQFF

len: 17
v_gene: TRBV7-9
abundance: .
CDR3aa: CASSLRGQKYSYNEQFF

len: 15
v_gene: TRBV6-2/TRBV6-3
abundance: .
CDR3aa: CASSYSGWEDGELFF

len: 18
v_gene: TRBV20-1
abundance: few
CDR3aa: CSVIRQLAGGPVTDTQYF

len: 13
v_gene: TRBV7-2
abundance: .
CDR3aa: CASSLGVTDGYTF

len: 17
v_gene: TRBV7-8
abundance: once
CDR3aa: CASSLALKGAQGNTIYF

len: 14
v_gene: TRBV7-4
abundance: .
CDR3aa: CASSFRGKRNTIYF

len: 15
v_gene: TRBV13
abundance: many
CDR3aa: CASSPGGHGSTEAFF

len: 16
v_gene: TRBV19
abundance: many
CDR3aa: CASRTGGAFGNQPQHF

len: 15
v_gene: TRBV5-1
abundance: .
CDR3aa: CASSLAQDGGGEAFF

len: 15
v_gene: TRBV5-4
abundance: few
CDR3aa: CASSLPLDGFNEQYF

len: 12
v_gene: TRBV7-9
abundance: .
CDR3aa: CASSPLEDTQYF

len: 12
v_gene: TRBV10-3
abundance: many
CDR3aa: CAISLQGYGYTF

len: 15
v_gene: TRBV20-1
abundance: few
CDR3aa: CSARSGVLAKNIQYF

len: 14
v_gene: TRBV5-4
abundance: .
CDR3aa: CAWSVRLAKNIQYF

len: 15
v_gene: TRBV10-3
abundance: .
CDR3aa: CAVSGGRESNTEAFF

len: 16
v_gene: TRBV18
abundance: many
CDR3aa: CASSPGTAATNEKLFF